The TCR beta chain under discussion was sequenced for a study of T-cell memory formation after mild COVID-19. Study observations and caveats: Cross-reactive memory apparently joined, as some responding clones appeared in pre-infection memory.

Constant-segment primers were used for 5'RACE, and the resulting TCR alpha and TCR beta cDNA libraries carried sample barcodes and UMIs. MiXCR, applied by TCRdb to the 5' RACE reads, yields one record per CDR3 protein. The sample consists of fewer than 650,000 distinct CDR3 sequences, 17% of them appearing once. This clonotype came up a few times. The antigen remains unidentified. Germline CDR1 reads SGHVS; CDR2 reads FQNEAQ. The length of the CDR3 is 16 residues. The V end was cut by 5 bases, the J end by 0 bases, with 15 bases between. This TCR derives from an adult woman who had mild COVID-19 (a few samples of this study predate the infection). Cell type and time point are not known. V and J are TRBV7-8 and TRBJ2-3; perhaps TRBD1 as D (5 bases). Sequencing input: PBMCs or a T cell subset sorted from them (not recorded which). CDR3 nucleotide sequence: TGTGCCAGCAGCAGACAACAGGCAGAAAGCACAGATACGCAGTATTTT. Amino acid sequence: CASSRQQAESTDTQYF. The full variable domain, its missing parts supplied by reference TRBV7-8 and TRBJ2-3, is GAGVSQSPRYKVAKRGQDVALRCDPISGHVSLFWYQQALGQGPEFLTYFQNEAQLDKSGLPSDRFFAERPEGSVSTLKIQRTQQEDSAVYLCASSRQQAESTDTQYFGPGTRLTVL.